This TCR beta chain was obtained from a study of shared clonotypes between healthy human individuals. Execution of the assay was at deep level. Repertoires were generated with immunoSEQ multiplex PCR, while TCRdb's copy carries only in-frame clones and drops some. The repertoire includes fewer than 600,000 clones, 70% to 80% of them detected once, and around 13% sits in the top ten. All donors qualified as healthy HIV-negative adults and had experienced no recent acute infections or vaccinations. The CDR3 is 14 residues long. CDR1 is SGHKS, CDR2 YYEKEE, per germline (reference sequence). Trimming left V 5 bases short and J 4 bases short, with 15 bases between.

The sequencing input was PBMCs. The genes are TRBV5-5 and TRBJ2-5; weak D call: TRBD1 (6 bases). This receptor was taken from a woman between 40 and 50 years old in good health. Some clones in this sample may be carry-over from other donors' samples. CDR3 in DNA: TGTGCCAGCAGTGGTTGGGACATTGCAGAGACCCAGTACTTC. It is translated as CASSGWDIAETQYF.